Shown below are 27 T cell receptor beta chains from a single sample sequenced in a study of T cell repertoires in aging, cancer and after chemotherapy. Amplification of TCR beta used genomic DNA extracted from peripheral blood. TRB rearrangements spanning V, D and J were amplified using mixed TRB-A/B primers. TCRdb re-called the multiplex PCR reads with MiXCR, one entry per CDR3 protein. The table shows approximately 2,900 distinct CDR3 sequences, with 25% to 30% occurring only once. The sample comprised blood. The receptors derive from a human donor with a solid tumor.

This clonotype showed up just a few times. The chain joins TRBV6-5 to TRBJ2-4; TRBD2 agrees at 9 bases. CDR1 is MNHEY and CDR2 is SVGAGI in the germline V gene. V dropped 5 bases and J dropped 0; count of bases not matched to a gene: 8. This CDR3 is built from 17 residues. The CDR3 bases are TGTGCCAGCAGTGAAGCGGCGGGGGGGGTAGCCAAAAACATTCAGTACTTC. Translation gives CASSEAAGGVAKNIQYF.

This clonotype rates as medium-sized. The genes are TRBV12-3 or TRBV12-4 and TRBJ1-2; the match to TRBD1 covers 10 bases. This CDR3 is built from 12 residues. J lost 10 bases, V lost 6 bases, and 5 bases had no gene match. The CDR3 region has the DNA TGTGCCAGCAGGCCCGGGACAGGGGTCTACACCTTC. Residues: CASRPGTGVYTF.

Only a few counts were recorded for this clonotype. This chain joins TRBV5-6 and TRBJ1-1; 11 positions match TRBD1. V was clipped by 3 bases and J by 1 base; unmatched bases: 2. Germline V gives CDR1 SGHDT, CDR2 YYEEEE. The CDR3 sequence is 15 residues long. The CDR3, as DNA: TGTGCCAGCAGCTGGGGACAGGGGGGGAACACTGAAGCTTTCTTT. Encoded protein: CASSWGQGGNTEAFF.

The chain uses TRBV20-1 and TRBJ2-7; the D is unclear. The CDR3 consists of 13 residues. V lost 6 bases to trimming and J lost 3 bases, with 15 bases between them. The germline V gene encodes CDR1 DFQATT and CDR2 SNEGSKA (reference sequence). The CDR3 DNA is TGCAGTGCCCGCAGGCAGTCCCTCTACGAGCAGTACTTC. Its protein is CSARRQSLYEQYF.

The chain has TRBV7-2 and TRBJ2-5; weak D call: TRBD2 (7 bases). From germline, CDR1 is SGHTA and CDR2 FQGNSA. The CDR3 extends over 15 amino acids. Trimming cost V 5 bases and J 1 base, with 14 bases left between them. The CDR3 DNA reads TGTGCCAGCAGCACCCGAGGGGGGGGCCAAGAGACCCAGTACTTC. This codes for CASSTRGGGQETQYF.

Sample share makes this clonotype medium-sized (0.01 to 0.1%). This rearrangement joins TRBV18 to TRBJ2-7; 7 bases line up with TRBD2. After removal of 6 bases from V and 7 bases from J, the junction contained 12 bases not matched to a gene. This CDR3 region has 14 residues. CDR1 is KGHSH, CDR2 LQKENI, per germline. The CDR3 DNA follows: TGTGCCAGCTCCCCGGGACTAACCTCTGGGGAGCAGTACTTC. It translates to CASSPGLTSGEQYF.

V and J are TRBV28 and TRBJ1-1; tentatively, D is TRBD1 (6 bases). Germline V lookup: CDR1 MDHEN, CDR2 SYDVKM. Trimming pared 6 bases from V and 5 bases from J, leaving 16 bases between. The CDR3 loop spans 14 amino acids. The CDR3 DNA is TGTGCCAGCAGCTACAGGGAGATCTGGACTGAAGCTTTCTTT. Encoded protein: CASSYREIWTEAFF.

This chain links TRBV7-9 with TRBJ2-1; weak D call: TRBD2 (5 bases). There are 14 residues in the CDR3. Trimming removed 5 bases at V and 8 bases at J, with 16 bases between. Per the germline V gene, CDR1 is SEHNR and CDR2 is FQNEAQ (reference sequence). The CDR3 spells CASSDERLDHEQFF. CDR3 coding DNA: TGTGCCAGCAGCGACGAGCGGCTAGATCATGAGCAGTTCTTC.

The chain couples TRBV29-1 to TRBJ2-1, with 10 bases aligning to TRBD2. Germline V gene sequence: CDR1 SQVTM, CDR2 ANQGSEA. Trimming took 3 bases from V and 6 from J; bases not matched to a gene: 14. The CDR3 sequence is 17 residues long. The CDR3 bases are TGCAGCGTTGACTTTTGGGCTAGCGGGAGCCTGAGCAATGAGCAGTTCTTC. Translated, it gives CSVDFWASGSLSNEQFF.

This clonotype rates as medium-sized. The chain links TRBV6-5 to TRBJ1-1, with 8 nucleotides matching TRBD1. Germline loops: CDR1 MNHEY, CDR2 SVGAGI. The CDR3 extends over 14 amino acids. Trimming cost V 6 bases and J 3 bases; bases outside gene matches: 6. CDR3 nucleotide sequence: TGTGCCAGCAGCAACAGGGGGATGGACACTGAAGCTTTCTTT. Protein: CASSNRGMDTEAFF.

Concerning this clonotype: One end of the junction does not line up with germline, which may come from a read error. V and J are TRBV20-1 and TRBJ1-1; maybe TRBD1 (6 bases). CDR3 length equals 11 residues. In germline, CDR1 is DFQATT, CDR2 SNEGSKA (reference sequence). The CDR3: CSARDLTGLKF. The CDR3 nucleotides read TGCAGTGCTAGAGATCTCACAGGGCTGAAGTTT.

The chain joins TRBV25-1 to TRBJ2-5; 10 nucleotides align to TRBD2. Looked up from germline, CDR1 is MGHDK and CDR2 is SYGVNS. Trimming took 1 base from V and 3 from J; bases not matched to a gene: 8. The CDR3 runs to 17 residues. CDR3 nucleotides: TGTGCCAGCAGTGAATTGGGTAGGAGCGGGGGGGAAGAGACCCAGTACTTC. Amino acids: CASSELGRSGGEETQYF. The full variable domain, its missing parts supplied by reference TRBV25-1 and TRBJ2-5, is EADIYQTPRYLVIGTGKKITLECSQTMGHDKMYWYQQDPGMELHLIHYSYGVNSTEKGDLSSESTVSRIRTEHFPLTLESARPSHTSQYLCASSELGRSGGEETQYFGPGTRLLVL.

This clonotype is classed as medium-sized. CDR3 loop: CASSLGQTYNSPLHF. The CDR3 DNA reads as TGTGCCAGTAGTCTCGGACAGACCTATAATTCACCCCTCCACTTT. The rearrangement joins TRBV19 to TRBJ1-6, with a tentative D call TRBD1 (6 bases). V was clipped by 5 bases and J by 2 bases, with 10 bases between them. The CDR3 is 15 residues long. CDR1 LNHDA and CDR2 SQIVND come from the germline V gene (reference sequence).

V usage is TRBV12-3 or TRBV12-4 and J usage is TRBJ2-7, with 8 bases matching TRBD1. V was pared by 1 base and J by 6 bases, with 5 bases of the junction left unmatched. CDR3 length: 14 amino acids. CDR3 loop: CASSLGQGSTEQYF. CDR3 in DNA: TGTGCCAGCAGTTTAGGACAGGGGTCCACCGAGCAGTACTTC.

This clonotype came up once. The chain has TRBV12-3 or TRBV12-4 and TRBJ2-5; no reliable D call. The length of the CDR3 is 14 residues. Trimming took 3 bases from V and 1 from J, leaving 9 bases between them. This CDR3 is CASSFMAGQETQYF. The CDR3 nucleotides are TGTGCCAGCAGTTTCATGGCCGGCCAAGAGACCCAGTACTTC.

This clonotype is classed as medium-sized. The chain carries TRBV6-2 or TRBV6-3 and TRBJ2-1; D unresolved. The CDR3 length is 16 residues. The V end was cut by 5 bases, the J end by 4 bases, with 18 bases between. Germline V lookup: CDR1 MNHEY, CDR2 SVGEGT. DNA of the CDR3: TGTGCCAGCAGTCCCCCGAGGTCCCAGGCTTACAATGAGCAGTTCTTC. Encoded protein: CASSPPRSQAYNEQFF.

This clonotype was counted a few times. The CDR3 spells CASRTLAKNIQYF. The CDR3 nucleotides read TGTGCCAGCAGGACACTAGCCAAAAACATTCAGTACTTC. The rearrangement links TRBV6-2 or TRBV6-3 to TRBJ2-4, with D unclear. V lost 6 bases and J 0 bases, leaving 6 bases between the germline ends. CDR3 length: 13 residues. Germline lookup yields CDR1 MNHEY and CDR2 SVGEGT.

By share, this clonotype ranks as medium-sized (0.01 to 0.1%). V and J are TRBV6-5 and TRBJ2-7; 7 bases match TRBD1. The CDR3 sequence is 12 residues long. Germline assignment: CDR1 MNHEY and CDR2 SVGAGI. V shed 6 bases and J 5 bases; nucleotides not matched to a gene: 4. The CDR3 region has the DNA TGTGCCAGCAGCCTTACAGGGGACGAGCAGTACTTC. This encodes CASSLTGDEQYF.

Concerning this clonotype itself: A single base separates this from a much larger clone, so it may be a read error. The rearrangement links TRBV15 to TRBJ1-4; no reliable D call. Germline CDR1 reads LNHNV; CDR2 reads YYDKDF (reference sequence). The CDR3 totals 15 residues. V was trimmed by 5 bases and J by 8 bases, leaving 18 bases between them. CDR3 loop: CATSVPREVTEKLFF. The DNA for the CDR3 is TGTGCCACCAGCGTCCCCCGGGAGGTGACAGAAAAACTGTTTTTT. The entire variable domain, with the rest obtained from reference TRBV15 and TRBJ1-4, is as follows: DAMVIQNPRYQVTQFGKPVTLSCSQTLNHNVMYWYQQKSSQAPKLLFHYYDKDFNNEADTPDNFQSRRPNTSFCFLDIRSPGLGDTAMYLCATSVPREVTEKLFFGSGTQLSVL.

By share of the sample, this clonotype is medium-sized. V is TRBV30 and J is TRBJ1-3; a possible D gene is TRBD1 (6 bases). There are 17 residues in the CDR3. Germline V CDR1 and CDR2: GTSNPN, SVGIG (reference sequence). V lost 7 bases and J 0 bases, leaving 22 bases between the germline ends. CDR3 bases: TGTGCCTACTCTTGGAGTGGGGGGGCAACCTCTGGAAACACCATATATTTT. It is translated as CAYSWSGGATSGNTIYF.

In its sample, this clonotype ranks as large. The CDR3 DNA follows: TGCAGCGTTGCGTCCCGGGCCGGGGAGCTGTTTTTT. Protein: CSVASRAGELFF. This chain connects TRBV29-1 to TRBJ2-2, with D uncertain. The CDR3 runs to 12 residues. Between the trimmed V and J ends, which lost 4 bases and 6 bases, there was a span of 9 bases. Per germline, CDR1 SQVTM and CDR2 ANQGSEA.

This sequence joins TRBV20-1 and TRBJ2-1; 8 bases line up with TRBD2. The V gene's germline CDR1 is DFQATT and CDR2 SNEGSKA (reference sequence). There are 13 residues in the CDR3. V lost 5 bases and J lost 4; bases outside the gene matches: 4. In DNA, the CDR3 is TGCAGTGCTCGGGGGGGGTCTTACAATGAGCAGTTCTTC. It specifies CSARGGSYNEQFF.

The rearrangement joins TRBV6-2 or TRBV6-3 to TRBJ2-7, with 8 bases fitting TRBD1. This CDR3 comprises 15 residues. Germline V gene sequence: CDR1 MNHEY, CDR2 SVGEGT. V lost 2 bases to trimming and J lost 1 base; unmatched junction nucleotides: 4. CDR3 sequence reads: CASSYGRGLSYEQYF. In nucleotides, the CDR3 is TGTGCCAGCAGTTACGGCAGGGGGCTTTCCTACGAGCAGTACTTC.

By share of the sample, this clonotype is medium-sized. The V gene is TRBV27, the J gene TRBJ2-7; D unresolved. CDR1 is MNHEY, CDR2 SMNVEV, per germline (reference sequence). The CDR3 covers 12 residues. V gave up 4 bases and J gave up 4 bases, with 8 bases separating them. The CDR3 coding sequence is TGTGCCAGCAGTTGGGCCCATTACGAGCAGTACTTC. The encoded protein is CASSWAHYEQYF.

This clonotype was seen a few times. This sequence joins TRBV5-4 and TRBJ1-6, with TRBD1 matching over 8 bases. Losses at the gene ends were 4 bases for V and 7 bases for J; bases not matched to a gene: 7. The CDR3 covers 15 residues. CDR1 is SGHNT and CDR2 is YYREEE in the germline V gene (reference sequence). The CDR3, as DNA: TGTGCCAGCAGCACAGGACAGGGAGGGAATTCACCCCTCCACTTT. Translated, it gives CASSTGQGGNSPLHF.

This clonotype was seen a few times. The rearrangement links TRBV24-1 to TRBJ1-4; D gene unclear. There are 12 residues in the CDR3. Germline values: CDR1 KGHDR, CDR2 SFDVKD. With 1 base removed from V and 10 bases from J, the gap between germline ends came to 6 bases. CDR3 amino acids: CATSDLFGKLFF. The CDR3 DNA is TGTGCCACCAGTGATTTATTTGGAAAACTGTTTTTT.

This clonotype is medium-sized by share. The chain employs TRBV6-2 or TRBV6-3 and TRBJ2-6; 8 bases line up with TRBD1. Per germline, CDR1 MNHEY and CDR2 SVGEGT. V gave up 2 bases and J gave up 0 bases; unmatched junction bases: 9. The CDR3 is made up of 19 amino acids. The CDR3 reads CASSYVFGDRGSGANVLTF. For the CDR3, the DNA is TGTGCCAGCAGTTACGTTTTTGGAGACAGGGGCTCTGGGGCCAACGTCCTGACTTTC.